The T cell receptor beta chain under discussion was sequenced for a study of blood T cell repertoires in COVID-19. Study information: Samples taken during acute and convalescent COVID-19 were collected in the United States, Italy and Spain.

TCRdb's table, derived via immunoSEQ multiplex PCR, lists solely in-frame clones and lacks some. In the table there are approximately 260,000 clones, roughly nine tenths of which are singletons. CDR1 is SGHTA and CDR2 is FQGNSA in the germline V gene. V gave up 4 bases and J gave up 10 bases; unmatched junction bases: 12. The CDR3 contains 15 residues. The source is a woman aged 40 to 50 who had recovered from COVID-19. The chain combines TRBV7-2 with TRBJ2-5, with 10 nucleotides matching TRBD2. The sequenced sample was peripheral blood. CDR3 DNA sequence: TGTGCCAGCAGCTCTCTAGCGGGGGCGTTAAAGGGCCAGTACTTC. This encodes CASSSLAGALKGQYF.